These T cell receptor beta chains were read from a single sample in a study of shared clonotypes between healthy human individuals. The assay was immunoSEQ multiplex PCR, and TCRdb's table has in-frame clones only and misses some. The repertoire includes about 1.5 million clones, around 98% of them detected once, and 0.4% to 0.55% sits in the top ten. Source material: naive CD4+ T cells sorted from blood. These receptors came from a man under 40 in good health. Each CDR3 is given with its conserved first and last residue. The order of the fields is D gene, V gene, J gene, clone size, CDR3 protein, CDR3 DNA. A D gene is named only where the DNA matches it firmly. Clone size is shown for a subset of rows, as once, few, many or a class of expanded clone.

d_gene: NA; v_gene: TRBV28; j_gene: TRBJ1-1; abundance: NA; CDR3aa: CASAKGAQMIAFF; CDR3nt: TGTGCCAGCGCAAAAGGGGCGCAGATGATCGCTTTCTTT
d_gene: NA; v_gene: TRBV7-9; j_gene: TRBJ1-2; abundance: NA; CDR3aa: CASSLTETNYGYTF; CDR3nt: TGTGCCAGCAGCTTGACGGAAACTAACTATGGCTACACCTTC
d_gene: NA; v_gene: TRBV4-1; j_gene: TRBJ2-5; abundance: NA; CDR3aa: CASSQGSGVVETQYF; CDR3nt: TGCGCCAGCAGCCAAGGCTCCGGGGTAGTTGAGACCCAGTACTTC
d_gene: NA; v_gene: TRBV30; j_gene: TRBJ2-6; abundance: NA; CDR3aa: CAWHSFFGANVLTF; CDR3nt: TGTGCCTGGCATTCCTTCTTTGGGGCCAACGTCCTGACTTTC
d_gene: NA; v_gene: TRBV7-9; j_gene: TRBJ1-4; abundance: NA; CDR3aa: CASSFEQLITNEKLFF; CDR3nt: TGTGCCAGCAGCTTTGAGCAACTGATCACTAATGAAAAACTGTTTTTT
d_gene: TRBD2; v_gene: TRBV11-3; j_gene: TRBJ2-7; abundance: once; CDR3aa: CASSLGVGRPYEQYF; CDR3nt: TGTGCCAGCAGCTTAGGGGTCGGGAGGCCCTACGAGCAGTACTTC
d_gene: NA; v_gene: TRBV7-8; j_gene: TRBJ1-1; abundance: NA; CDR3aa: CASSLVPGTNTEAFF; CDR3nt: TGTGCCAGCAGCTTAGTTCCCGGGACGAACACTGAAGCTTTCTTT
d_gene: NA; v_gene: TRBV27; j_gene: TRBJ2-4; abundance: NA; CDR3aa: CASSIDLKYF; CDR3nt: TGTGCCAGCAGTATTGACCTAAAGTACTTC
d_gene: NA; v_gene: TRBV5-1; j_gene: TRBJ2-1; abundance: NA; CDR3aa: CASSDQREQFF; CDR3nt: TGCGCCAGCAGCGATCAACGAGAGCAGTTCTTC
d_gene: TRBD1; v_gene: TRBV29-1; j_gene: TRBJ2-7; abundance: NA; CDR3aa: CSVEARDRDYEQYF; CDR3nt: TGCAGCGTTGAAGCCCGGGACAGGGACTACGAGCAGTACTTC
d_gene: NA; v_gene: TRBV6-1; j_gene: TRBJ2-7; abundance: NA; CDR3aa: CASSEGGGGLYEQYF; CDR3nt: TGTGCCAGCAGTGAAGGGGGAGGAGGTCTCTACGAGCAGTACTTC
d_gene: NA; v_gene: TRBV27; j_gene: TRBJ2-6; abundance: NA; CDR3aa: CASRNSGANVLTF; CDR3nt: TGTGCCAGCAGAAACTCTGGGGCCAACGTCCTGACTTTC
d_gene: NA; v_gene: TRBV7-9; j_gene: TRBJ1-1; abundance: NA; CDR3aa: CASSLGENTEAFF; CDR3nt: TGTGCCAGCAGCTTAGGGGAAAACACTGAAGCTTTCTTT
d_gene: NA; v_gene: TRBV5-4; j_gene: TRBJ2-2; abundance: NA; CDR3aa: CASSLDTYTGELFF; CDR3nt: TGTGCCAGCAGCTTGGACACCTACACCGGGGAGCTGTTTTTT
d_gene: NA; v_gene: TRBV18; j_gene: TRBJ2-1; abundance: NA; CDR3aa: CASSPASSYNEQFF; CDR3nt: TGTGCCAGCTCACCGGCCAGCTCCTACAATGAGCAGTTCTTC
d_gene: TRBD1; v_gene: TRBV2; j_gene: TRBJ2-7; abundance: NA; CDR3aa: CASLGLQGYEQYF; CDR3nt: TGTGCCAGCTTGGGGTTACAGGGGTACGAGCAGTACTTC
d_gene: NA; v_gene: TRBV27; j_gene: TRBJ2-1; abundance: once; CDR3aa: CASSLFLDSTTGEQFF; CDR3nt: TGTGCCAGCAGTTTGTTTCTAGACTCCACTACAGGTGAGCAGTTCTTC
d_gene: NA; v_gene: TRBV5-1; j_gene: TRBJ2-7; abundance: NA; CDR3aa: CASSLASGQYEQYF; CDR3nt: TGCGCCAGCAGCTTGGCCTCTGGACAGTACGAGCAGTACTTC
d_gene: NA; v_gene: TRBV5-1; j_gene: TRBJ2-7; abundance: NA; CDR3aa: CASSLSSGSGEQYF; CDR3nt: TGCGCCAGCAGCTTGTCCTCAGGGTCCGGCGAGCAGTACTTC
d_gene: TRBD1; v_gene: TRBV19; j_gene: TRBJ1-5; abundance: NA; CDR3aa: CASRMGQGPNQPQHF; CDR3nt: TGTGCCAGTAGGATGGGACAGGGGCCAAATCAGCCCCAGCATTTT
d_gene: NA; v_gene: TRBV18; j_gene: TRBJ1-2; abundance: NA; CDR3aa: CASSPRVDYGYTF; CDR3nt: TGTGCCAGCTCACCGAGGGTCGACTATGGCTACACCTTC
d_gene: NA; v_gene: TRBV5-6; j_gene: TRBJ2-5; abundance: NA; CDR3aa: CASSKGGRETQYF; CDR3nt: TGTGCCAGCAGCAAGGGGGGGAGGGAGACCCAGTACTTC
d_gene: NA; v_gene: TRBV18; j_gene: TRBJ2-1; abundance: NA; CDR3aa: CASSPPSYNEQFF; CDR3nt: TGTGCCAGCTCACCCCCGTCCTACAATGAGCAGTTCTTC
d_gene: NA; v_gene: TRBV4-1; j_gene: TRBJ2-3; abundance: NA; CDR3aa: CASSQGLTSPDTQYF; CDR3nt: TGCGCCAGCAGCCAAGGGTTGACCAGTCCAGATACGCAGTATTTT
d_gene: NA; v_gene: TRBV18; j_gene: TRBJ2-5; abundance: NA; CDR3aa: CASSPARQTQYF; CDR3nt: TGTGCCAGCTCACCAGCACGGCAGACCCAGTACTTC
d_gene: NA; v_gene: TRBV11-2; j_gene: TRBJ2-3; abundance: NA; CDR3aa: CASSRVGLRTNTDTQYF; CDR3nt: TGTGCCAGCAGCCGCGTGGGTCTCAGGACCAACACAGATACGCAGTATTTT
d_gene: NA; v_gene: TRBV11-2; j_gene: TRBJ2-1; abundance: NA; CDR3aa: CASSTRTEYNEQFF; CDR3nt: TGTGCCAGCAGCACCCGGACAGAATACAATGAGCAGTTCTTC
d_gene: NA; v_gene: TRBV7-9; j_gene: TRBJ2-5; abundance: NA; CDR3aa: CASSFLTSLETQYF; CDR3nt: TGTGCCAGCAGCTTCCTAACTAGCCTGGAGACCCAGTACTTC
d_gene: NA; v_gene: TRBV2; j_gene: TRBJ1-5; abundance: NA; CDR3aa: CASRGDIDQPQHF; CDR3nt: TGTGCCAGCAGGGGAGATATAGATCAGCCCCAGCATTTT
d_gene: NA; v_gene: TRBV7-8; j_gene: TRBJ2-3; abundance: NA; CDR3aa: CASSPSYADTQYF; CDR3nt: TGTGCCAGCAGCCCCTCGTACGCAGATACGCAGTATTTT
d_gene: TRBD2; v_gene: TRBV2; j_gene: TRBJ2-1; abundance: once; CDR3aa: CASDRDSGSYNEQFF; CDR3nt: TGTGCCAGCGACAGAGACAGCGGGAGTTACAATGAGCAGTTCTTC
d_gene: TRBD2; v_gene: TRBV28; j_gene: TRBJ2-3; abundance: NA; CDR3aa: CASSFYLAGGDTQYF; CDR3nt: TGTGCCAGCAGTTTTTATCTAGCGGGAGGAGATACGCAGTATTTT
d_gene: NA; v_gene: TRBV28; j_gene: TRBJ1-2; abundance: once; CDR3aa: CASSSEARTPFFGYGYTF; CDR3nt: TGTGCCAGCAGTTCCGAGGCAAGGACACCTTTCTTCGGCTATGGCTACACCTTC
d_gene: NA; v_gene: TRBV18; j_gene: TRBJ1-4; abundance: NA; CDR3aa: CASESGAGNEKLFF; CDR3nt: TGTGCCAGCGAATCGGGGGCCGGTAATGAAAAACTGTTTTTT
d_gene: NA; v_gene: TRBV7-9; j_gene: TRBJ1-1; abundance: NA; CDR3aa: CASSQKKKNTEAFF; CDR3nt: TGTGCCAGCAGCCAAAAGAAAAAGAACACTGAAGCTTTCTTT
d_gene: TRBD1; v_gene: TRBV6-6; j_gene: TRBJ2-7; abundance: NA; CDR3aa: CASSYPGQGYEQYF; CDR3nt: TGTGCCAGCAGTTACCCGGGACAGGGCTACGAGCAGTACTTC
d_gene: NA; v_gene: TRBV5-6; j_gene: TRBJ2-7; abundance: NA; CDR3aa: CASSFDRYYEQYF; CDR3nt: TGTGCCAGCAGCTTCGACAGATACTACGAGCAGTACTTC
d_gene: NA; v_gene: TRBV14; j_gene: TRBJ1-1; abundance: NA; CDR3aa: CASSQDFTGTEAFF; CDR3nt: TGTGCCAGCAGCCAAGATTTTACGGGGACTGAAGCTTTCTTT